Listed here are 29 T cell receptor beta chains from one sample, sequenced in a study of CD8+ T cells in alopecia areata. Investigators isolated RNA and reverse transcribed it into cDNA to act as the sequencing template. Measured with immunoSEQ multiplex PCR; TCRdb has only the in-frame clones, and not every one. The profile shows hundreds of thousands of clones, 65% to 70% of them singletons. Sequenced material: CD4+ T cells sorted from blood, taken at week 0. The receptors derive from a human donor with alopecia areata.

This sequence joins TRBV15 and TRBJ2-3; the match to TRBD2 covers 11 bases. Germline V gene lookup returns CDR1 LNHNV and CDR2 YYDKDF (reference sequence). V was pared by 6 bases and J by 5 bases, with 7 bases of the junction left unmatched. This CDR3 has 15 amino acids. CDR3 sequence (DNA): TGTGCCACCAGAGATAGCGGGGGGGCCGTAGATACGCAGTATTTT. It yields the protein CATRDSGGAVDTQYF. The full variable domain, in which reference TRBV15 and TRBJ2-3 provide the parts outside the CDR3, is DAMVIQNPRYQVTQFGKPVTLSCSQTLNHNVMYWYQQKSSQAPKLLFHYYDKDFNNEADTPDNFQSRRPNTSFCFLDIRSPGLGDTAMYLCATRDSGGAVDTQYFGPGTRLTVL.

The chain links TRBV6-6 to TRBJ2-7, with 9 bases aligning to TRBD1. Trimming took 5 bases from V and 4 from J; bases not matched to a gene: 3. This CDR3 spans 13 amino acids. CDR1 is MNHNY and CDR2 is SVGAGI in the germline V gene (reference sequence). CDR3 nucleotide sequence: TGTGCCAGCAGTGGGACAGGGTGGTACGAGCAGTACTTC. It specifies CASSGTGWYEQYF.

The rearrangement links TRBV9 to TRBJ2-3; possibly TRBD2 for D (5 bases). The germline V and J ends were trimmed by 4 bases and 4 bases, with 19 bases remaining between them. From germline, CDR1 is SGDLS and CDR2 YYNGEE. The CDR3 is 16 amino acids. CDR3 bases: TGTGCCAGCAGCCCTCTGCGGACCGGAGGCGCAGATACGCAGTATTTT. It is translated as CASSPLRTGGADTQYF. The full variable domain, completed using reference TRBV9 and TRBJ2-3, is DSGVTQTPKHLITATGQRVTLRCSPRSGDLSVYWYQQSLDQGLQFLIQYYNGEERAKGNILERFSAQQFPDLHSELNLSSLELGDSALYFCASSPLRTGGADTQYFGPGTRLTVL.

Here the CDR3 DNA reads TGTGCCACCAGCAGAGATATTCGAGAGTCACCCCTCCACTTT. This encodes CATSRDIRESPLHF. V gene TRBV15 combines with J gene TRBJ1-6; D gene uncertain. Germline assignment: CDR1 LNHNV and CDR2 YYDKDF (reference sequence). Trimming pared 0 bases from V and 10 bases from J, leaving 10 bases between. The CDR3 runs to 14 residues.

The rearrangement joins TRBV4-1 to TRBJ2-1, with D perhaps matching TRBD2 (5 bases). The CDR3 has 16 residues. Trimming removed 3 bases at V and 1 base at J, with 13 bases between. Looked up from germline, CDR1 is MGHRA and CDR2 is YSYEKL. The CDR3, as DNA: TGCGCCAGCAGCCAGCCGGGAAAGAAGTCCTACAATGAGCAGTTCTTC. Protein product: CASSQPGKKSYNEQFF.

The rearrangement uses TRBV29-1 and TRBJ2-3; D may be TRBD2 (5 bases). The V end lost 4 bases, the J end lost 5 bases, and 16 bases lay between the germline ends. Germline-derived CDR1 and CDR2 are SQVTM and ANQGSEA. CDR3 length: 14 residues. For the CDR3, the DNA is TGCAGCGTTGTTCCAGCGGTGGTTTTAGATACGCAGTATTTT. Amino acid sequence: CSVVPAVVLDTQYF.

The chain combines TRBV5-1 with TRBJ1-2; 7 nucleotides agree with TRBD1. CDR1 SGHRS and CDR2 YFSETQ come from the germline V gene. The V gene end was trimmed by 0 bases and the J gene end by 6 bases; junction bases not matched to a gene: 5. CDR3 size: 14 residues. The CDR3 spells CASSLEGQINGYTF. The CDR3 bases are TGCGCCAGCAGCTTGGAGGGACAGATTAATGGCTACACCTTC.

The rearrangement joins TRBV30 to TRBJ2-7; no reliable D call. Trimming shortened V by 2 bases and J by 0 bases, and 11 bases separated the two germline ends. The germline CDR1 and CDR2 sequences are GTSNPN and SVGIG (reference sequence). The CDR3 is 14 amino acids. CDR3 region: CAWSPGGSSYEQYF. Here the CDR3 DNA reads TGTGCCTGGAGTCCTGGCGGATCCTCCTACGAGCAGTACTTC.

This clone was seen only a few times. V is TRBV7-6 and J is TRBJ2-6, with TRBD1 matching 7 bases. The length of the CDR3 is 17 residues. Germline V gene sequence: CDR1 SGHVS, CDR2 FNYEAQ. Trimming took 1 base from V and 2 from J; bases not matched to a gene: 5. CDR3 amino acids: CASSLVAGGAGANVLTF. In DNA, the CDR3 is TGTGCCAGCAGCTTAGTTGCAGGGGGAGCTGGGGCCAACGTCCTGACTTTC.

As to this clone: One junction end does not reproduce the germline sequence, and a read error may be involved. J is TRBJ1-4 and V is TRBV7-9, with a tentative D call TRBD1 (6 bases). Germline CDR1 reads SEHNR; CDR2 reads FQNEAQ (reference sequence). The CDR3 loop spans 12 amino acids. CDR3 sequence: CASSLERDTLRF. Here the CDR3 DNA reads TGTGCCAGCAGCTTAGAACGGGACACGCTACGTTTT.

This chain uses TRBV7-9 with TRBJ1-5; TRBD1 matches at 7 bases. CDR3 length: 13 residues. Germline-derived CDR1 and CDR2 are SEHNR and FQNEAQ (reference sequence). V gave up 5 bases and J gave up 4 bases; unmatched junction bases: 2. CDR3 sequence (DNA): TGTGCCAGCAGCGTACAGGGGAATCAGCCCCAGCATTTT. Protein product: CASSVQGNQPQHF.

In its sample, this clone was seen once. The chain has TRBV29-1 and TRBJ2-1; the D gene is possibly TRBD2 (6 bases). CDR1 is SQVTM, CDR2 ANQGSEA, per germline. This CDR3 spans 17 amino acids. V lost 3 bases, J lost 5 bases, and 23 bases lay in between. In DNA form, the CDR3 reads TGCAGCGTTGACAAGGGACGGCGCGGGGAAGTCAACAATGAGCAGTTCTTC. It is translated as CSVDKGRRGEVNNEQFF.

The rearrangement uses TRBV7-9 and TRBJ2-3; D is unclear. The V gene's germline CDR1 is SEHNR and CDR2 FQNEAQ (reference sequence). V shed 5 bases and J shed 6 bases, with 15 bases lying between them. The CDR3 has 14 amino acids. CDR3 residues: CASSPPGARDTQYF. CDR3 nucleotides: TGTGCCAGCAGCCCCCCCGGAGCAAGGGATACGCAGTATTTT. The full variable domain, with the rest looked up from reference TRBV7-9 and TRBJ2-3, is DTGVSQNPRHKITKRGQNVTFRCDPISEHNRLYWYRQTLGQGPEFLTYFQNEAQLEKSRLLSDRFSAERPKGSFSTLEIQRTEQGDSAMYLCASSPPGARDTQYFGPGTRLTVL.

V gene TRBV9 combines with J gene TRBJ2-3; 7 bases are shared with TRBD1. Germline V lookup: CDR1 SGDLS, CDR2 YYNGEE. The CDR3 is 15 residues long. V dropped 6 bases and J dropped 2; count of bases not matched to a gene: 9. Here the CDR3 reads CASTRQGLITDTQYF. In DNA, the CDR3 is TGTGCCAGCACCCGACAGGGCCTCATCACAGATACGCAGTATTTT. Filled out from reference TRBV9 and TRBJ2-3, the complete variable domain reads DSGVTQTPKHLITATGQRVTLRCSPRSGDLSVYWYQQSLDQGLQFLIQYYNGEERAKGNILERFSAQQFPDLHSELNLSSLELGDSALYFCASTRQGLITDTQYFGPGTRLTVL.

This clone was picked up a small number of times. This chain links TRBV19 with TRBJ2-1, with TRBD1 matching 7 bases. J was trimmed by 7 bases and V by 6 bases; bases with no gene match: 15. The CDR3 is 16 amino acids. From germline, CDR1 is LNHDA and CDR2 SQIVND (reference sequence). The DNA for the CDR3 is TGTGCCAGTAGGGCAGACAGACAGGGTCGTGGGAATGAGCAGTTCTTC. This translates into CASRADRQGRGNEQFF.

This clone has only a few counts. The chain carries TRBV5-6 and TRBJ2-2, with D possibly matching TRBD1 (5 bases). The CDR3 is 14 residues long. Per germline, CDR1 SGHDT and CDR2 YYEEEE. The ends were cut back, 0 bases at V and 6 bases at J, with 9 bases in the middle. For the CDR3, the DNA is TGTGCCAGCAGCTTGGAAAGGGGATCCGGGGAGCTGTTTTTT. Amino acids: CASSLERGSGELFF.

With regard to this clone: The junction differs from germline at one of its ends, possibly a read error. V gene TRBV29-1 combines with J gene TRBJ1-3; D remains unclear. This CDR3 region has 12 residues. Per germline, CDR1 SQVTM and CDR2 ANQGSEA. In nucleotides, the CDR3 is TGCACCGTTATAGAAGATGGAAACACCATATATTTT. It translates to CTVIEDGNTIYF.

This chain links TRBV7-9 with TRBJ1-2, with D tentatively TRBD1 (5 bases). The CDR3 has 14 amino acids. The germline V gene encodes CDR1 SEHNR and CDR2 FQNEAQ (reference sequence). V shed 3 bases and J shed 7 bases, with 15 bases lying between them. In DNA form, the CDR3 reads TGTGCCAGCAGCTTCCAGGGTTCGGGGTCTGGCTACACCTTC. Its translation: CASSFQGSGSGYTF. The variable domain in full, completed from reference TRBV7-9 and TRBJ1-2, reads DTGVSQNPRHKITKRGQNVTFRCDPISEHNRLYWYRQTLGQGPEFLTYFQNEAQLEKSRLLSDRFSAERPKGSFSTLEIQRTEQGDSAMYLCASSFQGSGSGYTFGSGTRLTVV.

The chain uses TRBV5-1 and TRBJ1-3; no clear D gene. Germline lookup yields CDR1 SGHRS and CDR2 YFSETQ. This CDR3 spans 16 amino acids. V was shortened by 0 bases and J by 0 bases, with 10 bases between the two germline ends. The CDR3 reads CASSLAASASGNTIYF. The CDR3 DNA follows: TGCGCCAGCAGCTTGGCAGCGTCGGCCTCTGGAAACACCATATATTTT.

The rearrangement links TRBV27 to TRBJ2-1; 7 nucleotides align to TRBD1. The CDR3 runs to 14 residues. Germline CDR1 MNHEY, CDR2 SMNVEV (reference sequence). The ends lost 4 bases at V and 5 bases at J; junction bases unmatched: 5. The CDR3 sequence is CASSWGQGDNEQFF. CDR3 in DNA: TGTGCCAGCAGTTGGGGGCAGGGGGACAATGAGCAGTTCTTC.

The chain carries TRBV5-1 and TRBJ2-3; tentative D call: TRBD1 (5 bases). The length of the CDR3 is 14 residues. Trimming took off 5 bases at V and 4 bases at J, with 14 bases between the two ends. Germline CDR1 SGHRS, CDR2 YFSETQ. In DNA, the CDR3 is TGCGCCAGCAGACAGGTTGGGGCAGCAGATACGCAGTATTTT. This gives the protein CASRQVGAADTQYF.

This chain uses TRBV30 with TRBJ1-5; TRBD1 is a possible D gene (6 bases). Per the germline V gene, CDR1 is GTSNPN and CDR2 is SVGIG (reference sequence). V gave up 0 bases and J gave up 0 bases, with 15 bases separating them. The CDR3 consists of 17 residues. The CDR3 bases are TGTGCCTGGAGTGTACGGTCCAGGGGCTATAGCAATCAGCCCCAGCATTTT. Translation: CAWSVRSRGYSNQPQHF.

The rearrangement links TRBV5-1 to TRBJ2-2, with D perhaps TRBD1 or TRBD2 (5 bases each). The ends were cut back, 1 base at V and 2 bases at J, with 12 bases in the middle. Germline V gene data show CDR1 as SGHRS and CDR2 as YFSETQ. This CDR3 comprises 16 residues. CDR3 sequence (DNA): TGCGCCAGCAGCTTGCTGGGGACGGTAAACACCGGGGAGCTGTTTTTT. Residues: CASSLLGTVNTGELFF. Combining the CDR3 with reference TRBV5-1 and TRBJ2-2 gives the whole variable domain KAGVTQTPRYLIKTRGQQVTLSCSPISGHRSVSWYQQTPGQGLQFLFEYFSETQRNKGNFPGRFSGRQFSNSRSEMNVSTLELGDSALYLCASSLLGTVNTGELFFGEGSRLTVL.

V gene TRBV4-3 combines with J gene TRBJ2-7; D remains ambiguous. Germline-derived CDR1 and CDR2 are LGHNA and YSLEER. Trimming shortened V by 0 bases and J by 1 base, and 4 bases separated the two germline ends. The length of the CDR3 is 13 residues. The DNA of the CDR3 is TGCGCCAGCAGCCAAGACCTATCCTACGAGCAGTACTTC. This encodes CASSQDLSYEQYF.

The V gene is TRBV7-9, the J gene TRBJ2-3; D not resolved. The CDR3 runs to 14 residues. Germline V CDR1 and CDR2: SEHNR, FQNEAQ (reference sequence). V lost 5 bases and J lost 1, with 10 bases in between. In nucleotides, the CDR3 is TGTGCCAGCAGCAGGACCACAGGCACAGATACGCAGTATTTT. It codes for CASSRTTGTDTQYF.

CDR3 in amino acids: CAWRADRGHKGEQYF. The CDR3 DNA follows: TGTGCCTGGAGGGCGGACAGGGGACACAAGGGGGAGCAGTACTTC. This chain connects TRBV30 to TRBJ2-7, with 9 bases lining up with TRBD1. The V gene end was trimmed by 3 bases and the J gene end by 7 bases; junction bases not matched to a gene: 13. This CDR3 comprises 15 residues. Per germline, CDR1 GTSNPN and CDR2 SVGIG (reference sequence).

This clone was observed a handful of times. The CDR3 DNA reads TGTGCCAGCAGCCAAGATGTGAGACCTGGGGCCAACGTCCTGACTTTC. Translating gives CASSQDVRPGANVLTF. This chain uses TRBV14 with TRBJ2-6; D not resolved. From germline, CDR1 is SGHDN and CDR2 FVKESK. Deletions cut 0 bases from V and 2 bases from J, with 8 bases between. The CDR3 covers 16 residues.

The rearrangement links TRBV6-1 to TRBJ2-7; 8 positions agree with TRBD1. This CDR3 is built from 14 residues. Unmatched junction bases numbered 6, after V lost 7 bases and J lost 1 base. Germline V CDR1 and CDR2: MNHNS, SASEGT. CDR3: CASKGQEISYEQYF. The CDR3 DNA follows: TGTGCCAGCAAGGGACAGGAGATTTCCTACGAGCAGTACTTC.

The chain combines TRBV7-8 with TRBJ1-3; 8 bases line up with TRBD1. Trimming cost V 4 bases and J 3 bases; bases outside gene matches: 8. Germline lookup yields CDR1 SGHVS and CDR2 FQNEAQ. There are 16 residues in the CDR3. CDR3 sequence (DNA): TGTGCCAGCAGCTCTTGGCAGGGGGCAAATGGAAACACCATATATTTT. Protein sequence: CASSSWQGANGNTIYF.